The 28 T cell receptor beta chains below were found in one sample sequenced in a study of cytomegalovirus exposure and HLA in healthy donors. Amplification used 60 Vbeta primers and 13 Jbeta primers. Profiling relied on immunoSEQ multiplex PCR, and the TCRdb table lists in-frame clones only, not all of them. The repertoire holds 120,000 to 150,000 clones, with approximately 79% as singletons. Material for sequencing was PBMCs. The receptor source for this set is a woman aged 30 to 39 in good health and CMV-seronegative.

This clone was picked up a small number of times. The chain links TRBV5-1 to TRBJ1-6; weak D call: TRBD1 (6 bases). This CDR3 has 16 residues. Per germline, CDR1 SGHRS and CDR2 YFSETQ. Trimming took 4 bases from V and 7 from J, leaving 18 bases between them. The CDR3 protein is CASSRYDRLGNSPLHF. In nucleotides, the CDR3 is TGCGCCAGCAGCAGATATGACAGGCTCGGCAATTCACCCCTCCACTTT. Supplemented by reference TRBV5-1 and TRBJ1-6, the full variable domain reads KAGVTQTPRYLIKTRGQQVTLSCSPISGHRSVSWYQQTPGQGLQFLFEYFSETQRNKGNFPGRFSGRQFSNSRSEMNVSTLELGDSALYLCASSRYDRLGNSPLHFGNGTRLTVT.

The chain uses TRBV5-6 and TRBJ1-5; D uncertain. The CDR3 length is 12 residues. Trimming stripped 4 bases from V and 10 bases from J, with 12 bases between. The V gene's germline CDR1 is SGHDT and CDR2 YYEEEE. The CDR3 here is CASSPGYGPQHF. Here the CDR3 DNA reads TGTGCCAGCAGCCCGGGATACGGACCCCAGCATTTT.

Only a few counts were recorded for this clone. The chain joins TRBV10-1 to TRBJ2-1; perhaps TRBD2 as D (6 bases). This CDR3 is built from 16 residues. Trimming removed 2 bases at V and 2 bases at J, with 13 bases between. Germline-derived CDR1 and CDR2 are WNHNN and SYGVQD (reference sequence). The CDR3 is CASSEGWGEAYNEQFF. The CDR3 region has the DNA TGCGCCAGCAGTGAGGGTTGGGGGGAGGCCTACAATGAGCAGTTCTTC.

V is TRBV7-3 and J is TRBJ2-7; 7 bases map to TRBD1. CDR3 length: 14 residues. V lost 6 bases and J lost 2; bases outside the gene matches: 7. The germline gives CDR1 SGHTA, CDR2 FQGTGA. CDR3 sequence reads: CASSIGGRTYEQYF. In nucleotides, the CDR3 is TGTGCCAGCAGTATAGGGGGCCGAACCTACGAGCAGTACTTC.

V is TRBV29-1 and J is TRBJ2-7; D gene unclear. The V end lost 6 bases, the J end lost 3 bases, and 18 bases lay between the germline ends. This CDR3 comprises 14 residues. Germline V gene lookup returns CDR1 SQVTM and CDR2 ANQGSEA. CDR3 region: CSVAEVQGFYEQYF. CDR3 bases: TGCAGCGTCGCCGAGGTACAAGGCTTCTACGAGCAGTACTTC.

V gene TRBV7-3 combines with J gene TRBJ2-1, with 7 bases identical to TRBD2. The trim removed 5 bases at V and 3 bases at J, leaving 7 bases unmatched. CDR3 length: 15 amino acids. Looked up from germline, CDR1 is SGHTA and CDR2 is FQGTGA. CDR3 sequence (DNA): TGTGCCAGCAGCCCACGAGCGGGATTCTACAATGAGCAGTTCTTC. It yields the protein CASSPRAGFYNEQFF.

The V call is TRBV2, the J call TRBJ1-4, with 7 bases fitting TRBD1. This CDR3 comprises 14 residues. With V trimmed by 7 bases and J by 1 base, 3 bases remained unmatched. The germline V gene encodes CDR1 SNHLY and CDR2 FYNNEI. The CDR3 DNA sequence: TGTGCCAGCATCAGACAGGGAACTAATGAAAAACTGTTTTTT. It encodes CASIRQGTNEKLFF.

The chain recombines TRBV5-6 with TRBJ2-2; 8 nucleotides match TRBD2. Trimming removed 2 bases from V and 4 bases from J; junction bases left unmatched: 1. The germline CDR1 and CDR2 sequences are SGHDT and YYEEEE. CDR3 size: 14 residues. This CDR3 is CASSFLAGTGELFF. CDR3 in DNA: TGTGCCAGCAGCTTTCTAGCGGGCACCGGGGAGCTGTTTTTT.

As concerns this clone: Different DNA sequences within this sample yield the same CDR3. The rearrangement links TRBV30 to TRBJ2-3; possibly TRBD2 for D (5 bases). The V end was cut by 0 bases, the J end by 1 base, with 5 bases between. The CDR3 runs 13 residues. Germline lookup yields CDR1 GTSNPN and CDR2 SVGIG (reference sequence). CDR3 sequence: CAWSVGGTDTQYF. The CDR3 coding sequence is TGTGCCTGGAGTGTCGGGGGCACAGATACGCAGTATTTT.

This chain joins TRBV7-9 and TRBJ2-1; 9 bases match TRBD1. The ends lost 5 bases at V and 6 bases at J; junction bases unmatched: 5. CDR1 is SEHNR, CDR2 FQNEAQ, per germline (reference sequence). This CDR3 comprises 14 residues. The CDR3 region is CASSLDRGSNEQFF. Here the CDR3 DNA reads TGTGCCAGCAGCCTGGACAGGGGCAGCAATGAGCAGTTCTTC.

The CDR3, as DNA: TGCAGTGCTCAAAACTACAATGAGCAGTTCTTC. Its translation is CSAQNYNEQFF. This chain connects TRBV20-1 to TRBJ2-1; no clear D gene. The CDR3 sequence is 11 residues long. Looked up from germline, CDR1 is DFQATT and CDR2 is SNEGSKA (reference sequence). V gave up 5 bases and J gave up 3 bases, with 5 bases separating them.

The chain combines TRBV19 with TRBJ1-1; 10 bases align to TRBD1. Looked up from germline, CDR1 is LNHDA and CDR2 is SQIVND (reference sequence). The CDR3 length is 18 residues. V was clipped by 1 base and J by 1 base; unmatched bases: 9. CDR3: CASSIGWDRGIRNTEAFF. CDR3 nucleotides: TGTGCCAGTAGTATAGGATGGGACAGGGGAATAAGGAACACTGAAGCTTTCTTT.

The V call is TRBV7-9, the J call TRBJ2-1, with TRBD2 matching over 10 bases. CDR3 length: 15 residues. Germline V gives CDR1 SEHNR, CDR2 FQNEAQ (reference sequence). Losses at the gene ends were 4 bases for V and 8 bases for J; bases not matched to a gene: 8. For the CDR3, the DNA is TGTGCCAGCAGCTCCCGGGCTAGCGGGAGTGATGAGCAGTTCTTC. This gives the protein CASSSRASGSDEQFF.

The V and J genes are TRBV30 and TRBJ1-2; possible D gene TRBD1, 5 bases. With 4 bases removed from V and 6 bases from J, the gap between germline ends came to 15 bases. The V gene's germline CDR1 is GTSNPN and CDR2 SVGIG (reference sequence). This CDR3 contains 13 residues. The CDR3 DNA reads TGTGCCTGGACTGACAGTGGCCTGGATGGCTACACCTTC. It is translated as CAWTDSGLDGYTF. The whole variable domain, remainder taken from reference TRBV30 and TRBJ1-2, is SQTIHQWPATLVQPVGSPLSLECTVEGTSNPNLYWYRQAAGRGLQLLFYSVGIGQISSEVPQNLSASRPQDRQFILSSKKLLLSDSGFYLCAWTDSGLDGYTFGSGTRLTVV.

A remark on this clone: This CDR3 is also generated by other DNA sequences in the sample. The rearrangement uses TRBV5-1 and TRBJ2-7; TRBD1 matches 12 bases. CDR1 is SGHRS, CDR2 YFSETQ, per germline. J gave up 5 bases and V 0 bases, and 3 bases lay outside the gene matches. The CDR3 length is 15 residues. CDR3 protein: CASSLVGTGGDEQYF. CDR3 coding DNA: TGCGCCAGCAGCTTGGTTGGGACAGGGGGCGACGAGCAGTACTTC.

This sequence joins TRBV6-6 and TRBJ2-1; no reliable D call. The CDR3 is made up of 16 amino acids. Trimming pared 2 bases from V and 3 bases from J, leaving 14 bases between. Per the germline V gene, CDR1 is MNHNY and CDR2 is SVGAGI (reference sequence). The CDR3 coding sequence is TGTGCCAGCAGTTACGTAGACTCCCCTGGCTACAATGAGCAGTTCTTC. This codes for CASSYVDSPGYNEQFF.

The chain combines TRBV14 with TRBJ2-7; tentatively, D is TRBD1 (6 bases). The germline gives CDR1 SGHDN, CDR2 FVKESK. CDR3 length: 17 amino acids. Trimming left V 0 bases short and J 3 bases short, with 18 bases between. The CDR3 DNA is TGTGCCAGCAGCCAAGAGGGGATCCTGGACAGAGACTACGAGCAGTACTTC. Protein sequence: CASSQEGILDRDYEQYF.

The chain has TRBV6-5 and TRBJ1-2; the D is unclear. CDR1 is MNHEY, CDR2 SVGAGI, per germline. This CDR3 comprises 16 residues. V lost 2 bases, J lost 6 bases, and 19 bases lay in between. CDR3 DNA: TGTGCCAGCAGTTACCAAGGCCGCCCCCTGGAGGATGGCTACACCTTC. Encoded protein: CASSYQGRPLEDGYTF.

J is TRBJ1-6 and V is TRBV4-3; no reliable D call. There are 14 residues in the CDR3. Germline lookup yields CDR1 LGHNA and CDR2 YSLEER. Trimming left V 1 base short and J 5 bases short, with 6 bases between. The CDR3 DNA reads TGCGCCAGCAGCCAAGTAAACAATAATTCACCCCTCCACTTT. It specifies CASSQVNNNSPLHF.

The V call is TRBV18, the J call TRBJ1-2; TRBD1 might be the D (5 bases). V gave up 3 bases and J gave up 2 bases, with 13 bases separating them. Germline V gives CDR1 KGHSH, CDR2 LQKENI. The CDR3 is 15 amino acids. CDR3 sequence reads: CASSPPGGGNYGYTF. The DNA of the CDR3 is TGTGCCAGCTCACCCCCGGGCGGGGGGAACTATGGCTACACCTTC.

This clone was recorded only once. The chain couples TRBV4-1 to TRBJ2-7; 11 nucleotides align to TRBD2. Germline loops: CDR1 MGHRA, CDR2 YSYEKL. This CDR3 has 15 amino acids. J was trimmed by 4 bases and V by 4 bases; bases with no gene match: 6. The chain's CDR3 is CASSPQTSGTYEQYF. The CDR3 DNA follows: TGCGCCAGCAGCCCGCAGACTAGCGGGACGTACGAGCAGTACTTC.

The chain couples TRBV5-1 to TRBJ2-3; 12 bases match TRBD2. Losses at the gene ends were 3 bases for V and 2 bases for J; bases not matched to a gene: 13. Germline V gene sequence: CDR1 SGHRS, CDR2 YFSETQ. This CDR3 comprises 19 residues. CDR3 sequence: CASSSRVLAGGTHTDTQYF. The CDR3 nucleotides are TGCGCCAGCAGCTCTAGGGTACTAGCGGGAGGCACACACACAGATACGCAGTATTTT.

This clone has only a few counts. The chain couples TRBV6-1 to TRBJ2-3; tentatively, D is TRBD1 (5 bases). From germline, CDR1 is MNHNS and CDR2 SASEGT. Trimming took off 2 bases at V and 1 base at J, with 13 bases between the two ends. The CDR3 extends over 16 amino acids. The CDR3 DNA reads TGTGCCAGCAGTGAATTGCCAGGGTCGGGCACAGATACGCAGTATTTT. Its protein product is CASSELPGSGTDTQYF.

The chain combines TRBV5-1 with TRBJ2-2, with 13 bases fitting TRBD2. With V trimmed by 4 bases and J by 2 bases, 5 bases remained unmatched. Germline V CDR1 and CDR2: SGHRS, YFSETQ. This CDR3 is 17 amino acids long. The CDR3 DNA sequence: TGCGCCAGCAGCCTGGGACTAGCGGGACTCAACACCGGGGAGCTGTTTTTT. It translates to CASSLGLAGLNTGELFF.

This clone has just a few counts. The chain has TRBV2 and TRBJ2-7, with D tentatively TRBD1 (5 bases). The germline V gene has CDR1 SNHLY and CDR2 FYNNEI. CDR3 size: 16 residues. Trimming shortened V by 6 bases and J by 2 bases, and 20 bases separated the two germline ends. The CDR3 DNA reads as TGTGCCAGCAGACAGGATGCCTATGAACATACCTACGAGCAGTACTTC. Encoded protein: CASRQDAYEHTYEQYF.

The rearrangement uses TRBV9 and TRBJ2-3; 9 bases match TRBD2. Per the germline V gene, CDR1 is SGDLS and CDR2 is YYNGEE. The CDR3 loop spans 16 amino acids. With V trimmed by 4 bases and J by 2 bases, 8 bases remained unmatched. The chain's CDR3 is CASSPPPSGVTDTQYF. Written as DNA, the CDR3 is TGTGCCAGCAGCCCACCTCCTAGCGGGGTCACAGATACGCAGTATTTT.

This rearrangement joins TRBV21-1 to TRBJ1-5. TRBV21-1 is a pseudogene segment. This CDR3 has 15 residues. CDR3 amino acids: CASSKGQPRGLPQHF. The DNA for the CDR3 is TGTGCCAGCAGCAAGGGGCAGCCTAGGGGACTGCCCCAGCATTTT.

DNA of the CDR3: TGTGCCAGCAGCGGACCGGGACAGGTTAATTCACCCCTCCACTTT. Translating gives CASSGPGQVNSPLHF. The chain uses TRBV6-5 and TRBJ1-6, with 8 bases identical to TRBD1. The CDR3 totals 15 residues. CDR1 and CDR2 (germline): MNHEY, SVGAGI. Germline trimming cut 6 bases from V and 6 bases from J; bases unmatched to any gene: 7.